Listed below are T cell receptor beta chains from one sample, sequenced in a study of shared clonotypes between healthy human individuals. Generated by immunoSEQ multiplex PCR, the TCRdb table keeps only in-frame clones and is missing some. Among some 1,100,000 clones, about four fifths were seen once, and the ten largest hold approximately 0.5%. The sequenced sample consisted of memory CD4+ T cells from PBMCs. The receptors come from a man aged 18 to 29 in good health. Some clones in this sample may be carry-over from other donors' samples. Both conserved end residues are part of each CDR3. Fields, in order: CDR3 protein, clone size, V gene. Clone size is stated in some rows and not others, as once, few, many or a class when expanded.

CDR3 protein: CAWSVGGNSNQPQHF; clone size: NA; V gene: TRBV30
CDR3 protein: CASSLDLVSYEQYF; clone size: NA; V gene: TRBV7-7
CDR3 protein: CASSLSGRPQETQYF; clone size: NA; V gene: TRBV5-1
CDR3 protein: CASSFGQALGDEQYF; clone size: NA; V gene: TRBV5-4
CDR3 protein: CASSPVRETASHQPQHF; clone size: NA; V gene: TRBV18
CDR3 protein: CASTQGIVNTEAFF; clone size: NA; V gene: TRBV18
CDR3 protein: CASSRTGGWNTEAFF; clone size: NA; V gene: TRBV27
CDR3 protein: CASLHRASGANVLTF; clone size: NA; V gene: TRBV28
CDR3 protein: CASSPTGGGWGYTF; clone size: few; V gene: TRBV6-5
CDR3 protein: CASSIGDRAFNQPQHF; clone size: NA; V gene: TRBV2
CDR3 protein: CASSSVGGAYEQYF; clone size: NA; V gene: TRBV7-2
CDR3 protein: CASSLETRGYTF; clone size: few; V gene: TRBV5-1
CDR3 protein: CASSYSGRAGTDTQYF; clone size: NA; V gene: TRBV19
CDR3 protein: CASSLAGSGTYEQYF; clone size: NA; V gene: TRBV5-1
CDR3 protein: CASSLAPPGGGRTGELFF; clone size: few; V gene: TRBV11-2
CDR3 protein: CASSLGANSGNTIYF; clone size: NA; V gene: TRBV7-2
CDR3 protein: CASSEGQNTIYF; clone size: NA; V gene: TRBV2
CDR3 protein: CASSLRDRVVEQYF; clone size: few; V gene: TRBV28
CDR3 protein: CASSLKMGRPLHF; clone size: NA; V gene: TRBV27
CDR3 protein: CASSQRVEAGELFF; clone size: NA; V gene: TRBV9
CDR3 protein: CASSSIGNTIYF; clone size: NA; V gene: TRBV11-2
CDR3 protein: CASRGQGSTSEKLFF; clone size: once; V gene: TRBV28
CDR3 protein: CASSSPGTGGYGYTF; clone size: NA; V gene: TRBV27
CDR3 protein: CASSPNRALNEQFF; clone size: few; V gene: TRBV6-6
CDR3 protein: CASSGFSLRDFFYEQYF; clone size: NA; V gene: TRBV6-4
CDR3 protein: CASSLVLPSVNTGELFF; clone size: few; V gene: TRBV5-1
CDR3 protein: CASSPPSSGRLDSEQFF; clone size: NA; V gene: TRBV18
CDR3 protein: CASSTSRVMRDIHEQFF; clone size: NA; V gene: TRBV19
CDR3 protein: CASSDHGRGSGELFF; clone size: NA; V gene: TRBV25-1
CDR3 protein: CASRNTGAGNTIYF; clone size: NA; V gene: TRBV5-1
CDR3 protein: CASRAYGATSSGNTIYF; clone size: NA; V gene: TRBV7-8
CDR3 protein: CAISQGLAREQYF; clone size: NA; V gene: TRBV10-3
CDR3 protein: CASSTPWSGANVLTF; clone size: NA; V gene: TRBV19
CDR3 protein: CASSYRITPLVDTIYF; clone size: NA; V gene: TRBV11-2
CDR3 protein: CASSRTGSYEQYF; clone size: NA; V gene: TRBV7-9
CDR3 protein: CASSLRSGSPTYEQYF; clone size: NA; V gene: TRBV27
CDR3 protein: CASSYGAGTYEQYF; clone size: NA; V gene: TRBV6-6
CDR3 protein: CASSFAPGQAYEQYF; clone size: few; V gene: TRBV5-1
CDR3 protein: CSVDPGLNTEAFF; clone size: few; V gene: TRBV29-1
CDR3 protein: CASRPQYSGKRVNYEQYF; clone size: NA; V gene: TRBV27